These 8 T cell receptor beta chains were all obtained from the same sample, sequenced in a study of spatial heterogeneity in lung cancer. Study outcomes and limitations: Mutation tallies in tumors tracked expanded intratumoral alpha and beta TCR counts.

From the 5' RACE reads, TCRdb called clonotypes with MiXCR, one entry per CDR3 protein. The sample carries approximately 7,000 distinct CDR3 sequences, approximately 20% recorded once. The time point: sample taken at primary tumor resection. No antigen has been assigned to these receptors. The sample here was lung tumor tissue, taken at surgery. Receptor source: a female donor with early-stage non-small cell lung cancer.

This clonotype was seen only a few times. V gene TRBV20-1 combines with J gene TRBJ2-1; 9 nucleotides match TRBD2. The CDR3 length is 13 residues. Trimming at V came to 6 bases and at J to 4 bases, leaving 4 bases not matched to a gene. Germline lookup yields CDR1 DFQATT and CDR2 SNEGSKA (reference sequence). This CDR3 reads CSASLAGYNEQFF. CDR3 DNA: TGCAGTGCAAGTCTAGCGGGGTACAATGAGCAGTTCTTC.

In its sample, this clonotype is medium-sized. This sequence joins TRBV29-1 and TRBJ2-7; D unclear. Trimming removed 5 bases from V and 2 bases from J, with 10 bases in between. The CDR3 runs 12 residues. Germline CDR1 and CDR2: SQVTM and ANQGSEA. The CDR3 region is CSVRFGTYEQYF. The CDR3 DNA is TGCAGCGTTAGATTTGGCACCTACGAGCAGTACTTC.

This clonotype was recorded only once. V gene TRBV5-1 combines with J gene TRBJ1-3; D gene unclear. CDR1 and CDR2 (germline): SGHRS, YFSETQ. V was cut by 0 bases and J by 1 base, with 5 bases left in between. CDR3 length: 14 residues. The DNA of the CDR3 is TGCGCCAGCAGCTTGGTGGGGTCTGGAAACACCATATATTTT. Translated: CASSLVGSGNTIYF. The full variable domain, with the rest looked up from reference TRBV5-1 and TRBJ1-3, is KAGVTQTPRYLIKTRGQQVTLSCSPISGHRSVSWYQQTPGQGLQFLFEYFSETQRNKGNFPGRFSGRQFSNSRSEMNVSTLELGDSALYLCASSLVGSGNTIYFGEGSWLTVV.

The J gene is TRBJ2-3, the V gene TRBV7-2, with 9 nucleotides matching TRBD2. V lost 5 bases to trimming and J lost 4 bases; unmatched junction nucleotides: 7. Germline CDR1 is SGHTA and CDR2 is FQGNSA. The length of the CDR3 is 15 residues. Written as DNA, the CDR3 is TGTGCCAGCAGCGTGAGCGGGGGGCCCGCAGATACGCAGTATTTT. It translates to CASSVSGGPADTQYF.

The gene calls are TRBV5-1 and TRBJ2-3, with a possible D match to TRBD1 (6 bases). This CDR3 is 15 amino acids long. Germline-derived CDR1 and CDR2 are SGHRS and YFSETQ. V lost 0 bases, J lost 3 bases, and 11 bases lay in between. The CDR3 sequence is CASSLVAGVTDTQYF. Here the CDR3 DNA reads TGCGCCAGCAGCTTGGTGGCAGGGGTGACAGATACGCAGTATTTT.

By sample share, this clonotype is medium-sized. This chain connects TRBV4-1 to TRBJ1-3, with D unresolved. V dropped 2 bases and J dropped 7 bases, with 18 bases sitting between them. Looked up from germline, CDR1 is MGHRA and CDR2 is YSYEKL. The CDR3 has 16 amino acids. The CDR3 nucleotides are TGCGCCAGCAGCCAACCACGACGAACCGAGGATAACACCATATATTTT. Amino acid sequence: CASSQPRRTEDNTIYF.

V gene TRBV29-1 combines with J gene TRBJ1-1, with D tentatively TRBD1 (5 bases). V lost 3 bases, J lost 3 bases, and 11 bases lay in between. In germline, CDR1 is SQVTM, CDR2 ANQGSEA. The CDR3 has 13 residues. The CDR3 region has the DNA TGCAGCGTTGACGGGGGAGGGGACACTGAAGCTTTCTTT. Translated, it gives CSVDGGGDTEAFF.

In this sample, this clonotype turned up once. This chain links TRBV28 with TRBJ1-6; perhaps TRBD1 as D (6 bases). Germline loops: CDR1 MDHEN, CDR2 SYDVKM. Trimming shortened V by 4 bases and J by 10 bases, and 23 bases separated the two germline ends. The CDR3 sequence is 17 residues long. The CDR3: CASSSSGQKPVSSPLHF. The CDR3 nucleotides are TGTGCCAGCAGTTCCAGCGGACAGAAGCCAGTGAGCTCACCCCTCCACTTT.